These 29 T cell receptor beta chains originate from one sample sequenced in a study of TIL therapy for anti-PD-1-resistant metastatic lung cancer. The libraries were made with immunoSEQ v3. Data came from immunoSEQ multiplex PCR; TCRdb stores just in-frame clones and leaves some out. The sample yields some 12,000 clones, roughly 50% seen once. Time point specified: pre-treatment sample, taken before nivolumab and TIL therapy. Most excised metastases sampled were pleural nodules or supraclavicular lymph nodes. Sequenced material: tumor tissue, taken at baseline. The source is a person between 25 and 79 years old with non-small cell lung cancer.

The rearrangement uses TRBV27 and TRBJ2-1; D gene ambiguous. CDR1 and CDR2 from the germline V gene are MNHEY and SMNVEV (reference sequence). The CDR3 has 14 residues. V was clipped by 1 base and J by 6 bases, with 10 bases between them. The CDR3 loop reads CASSLLGSGNEQFF. The DNA of the CDR3 is TGTGCCAGCAGTTTATTGGGGTCCGGCAATGAGCAGTTCTTC.

The J gene is TRBJ2-7, the V gene TRBV9, with TRBD2 identical over 7 bases. Losses at the gene ends were 4 bases for V and 3 bases for J; bases not matched to a gene: 13. This CDR3 contains 16 residues. Germline loops: CDR1 SGDLS, CDR2 YYNGEE. This chain's CDR3 is CASSPSRSSGIYEQYF. The DNA for the CDR3 is TGTGCCAGCAGCCCAAGCAGGTCTAGCGGAATCTACGAGCAGTACTTC.

The V call is TRBV7-9, the J call TRBJ2-1; TRBD2 aligns across 12 bases. This CDR3 is built from 15 residues. Germline V gives CDR1 SEHNR, CDR2 FQNEAQ (reference sequence). Trimming cost V 1 base and J 9 bases; bases outside gene matches: 4. Here the CDR3 DNA reads TGTGCCAGCAGCTTAGTTGGACTAGCGGGACTTGAGCAGTTCTTC. Translated: CASSLVGLAGLEQFF. The variable domain in full, with the rest retrieved from reference TRBV7-9 and TRBJ2-1, is DTGVSQNPRHKITKRGQNVTFRCDPISEHNRLYWYRQTLGQGPEFLTYFQNEAQLEKSRLLSDRFSAERPKGSFSTLEIQRTEQGDSAMYLCASSLVGLAGLEQFFGPGTRLTVL.

V gene TRBV11-2 combines with J gene TRBJ2-3; D not certain. The germline gives CDR1 SGHAT, CDR2 FQNNGV. With 0 bases removed from V and 13 bases from J, the gap between germline ends came to 14 bases. CDR3 length: 13 residues. The CDR3 reads CASSLETSAVKYF. CDR3 bases: TGTGCCAGCAGCTTAGAGACCTCAGCTGTAAAGTATTTT.

The CDR3 DNA reads TGCGCCAGCAGTGGAAGAACAACTAATGAAAAACTGTTTTTT. This codes for CASSGRTTNEKLFF. This chain uses TRBV4-1 with TRBJ1-4; D not resolved. The CDR3 runs to 14 residues. Germline CDR1 reads MGHRA; CDR2 reads YSYEKL. V lost 6 bases, J lost 0 bases, and 8 bases lay in between.

The CDR3 region has the DNA TGCGCCAGCAAGGAAGGCTCTGGGGCCAACGTCCTGACTTTC. The encoded protein is CASKEGSGANVLTF. The chain links TRBV4-1 to TRBJ2-6; no clear D gene. The germline V and J ends were trimmed by 7 bases and 0 bases, with 7 bases remaining between them. Germline V gene sequence: CDR1 MGHRA, CDR2 YSYEKL. The CDR3 has 14 amino acids.

This clone was seen more than once but under ten times. V is TRBV4-1 and J is TRBJ1-5; D is unclear. Germline loops: CDR1 MGHRA, CDR2 YSYEKL. The CDR3 length is 14 residues. Deletions cut 0 bases from V and 4 bases from J, with 7 bases between. The CDR3 reads CASSQDVLNQPQHF. In DNA, the CDR3 is TGCGCCAGCAGCCAAGATGTCTTGAATCAGCCCCAGCATTTT.

This chain joins TRBV9 and TRBJ2-3; perhaps TRBD1 as D (6 bases). Trimming took off 1 base at V and 3 bases at J, with 9 bases between the two ends. The germline gives CDR1 SGDLS, CDR2 YYNGEE. The CDR3 is made up of 14 amino acids. The CDR3 is CASSVNQGTDTQYF. In nucleotides, the CDR3 is TGTGCCAGCAGCGTAAATCAGGGGACAGATACGCAGTATTTT.

This clone was counted a few times. The chain combines TRBV2 with TRBJ1-5; D perhaps matches TRBD1 (6 bases). Germline CDR1 SNHLY, CDR2 FYNNEI. V lost 6 bases to trimming and J lost 5 bases, with 14 bases between them. The length of the CDR3 is 14 residues. The CDR3 coding sequence is TGTGCCAGCAGCCGGCGGGGGCTTGATCAGCCCCAGCATTTT. This gives the protein CASSRRGLDQPQHF.

The V and J genes are TRBV29-1 and TRBJ2-2, with 7 bases identical to TRBD2. Per germline, CDR1 SQVTM and CDR2 ANQGSEA. The CDR3 covers 15 residues. The junction had 8 bases not matched to a gene; V was cut back by 5 bases and J by 2 bases. As DNA, the CDR3 is TGCAGCGTTTCTGAAGCGGGACTTAACACCGGGGAGCTGTTTTTT. Protein: CSVSEAGLNTGELFF.

The rearrangement uses TRBV30 and TRBJ2-7; TRBD2 agrees at 8 bases. Looked up from germline, CDR1 is GTSNPN and CDR2 is SVGIG (reference sequence). The CDR3 is made up of 15 amino acids. The trim removed 6 bases at V and 6 bases at J, leaving 16 bases unmatched. The CDR3 sequence is CACYTTGTRTREQYF. The CDR3 bases are TGTGCCTGTTACACCACCGGGACTAGAACTCGCGAGCAGTACTTC.

The chain employs TRBV27 and TRBJ1-1; no clear D. Germline V gene data show CDR1 as MNHEY and CDR2 as SMNVEV (reference sequence). The CDR3 covers 13 residues. V was shortened by 5 bases and J by 9 bases, with 16 bases between the two germline ends. The CDR3, as DNA: TGTGCCAGCAGTCCATCGGGCCTCATTAAAGCTTTCTTT. Encoded protein: CASSPSGLIKAFF.

This clone has just one count. This CDR3 reads CASWVRTPKGGTSGNTIYF. Written as DNA, the CDR3 is TGTGCCAGCTGGGTACGGACACCAAAGGGGGGCACCTCTGGAAACACCATATATTTT. V is TRBV28 and J is TRBJ1-3, with D tentatively TRBD1 (6 bases). CDR1 is MDHEN and CDR2 is SYDVKM in the germline V gene. This CDR3 has 19 residues. V lost 8 bases to trimming and J lost 0 bases, with 26 bases between them. The full variable domain, its missing parts supplied by reference TRBV28 and TRBJ1-3, is DVKVTQSSRYLVKRTGEKVFLECVQDMDHENMFWYRQDPGLGLRLIYFSYDVKMKEKGDIPEGYSVSREKKERFSLILESASTNQTSMYLCASWVRTPKGGTSGNTIYFGEGSWLTVV.

The chain carries TRBV21-1 and TRBJ2-1; whether TRBD1, the table's D call, matches the DNA was not checked. TRBV21-1 is termed a pseudogene. This CDR3 comprises 17 residues. The CDR3 loop reads CASSKVRRDRFYNEQFF. The CDR3, as DNA: TGTGCCAGCAGCAAAGTCAGACGGGACAGGTTCTACAATGAGCAGTTCTTC.

J is TRBJ2-7 and V is TRBV11-1; tentatively, D is TRBD2 (5 bases). The CDR3 runs 15 residues. Trimming removed 1 base from V and 0 bases from J, with 10 bases in between. Germline V gene lookup returns CDR1 SGHAT and CDR2 FQDESV (reference sequence). CDR3: CASSLDGVNSYEQYF. The CDR3 nucleotides are TGTGCCAGCAGCTTAGACGGGGTCAACTCCTACGAGCAGTACTTC.

This clone was detected a few times. The chain recombines TRBV5-1 with TRBJ2-2; a weak D match, TRBD2 (6 bases). The CDR3 has 13 amino acids. V was cut by 4 bases and J by 6 bases, with 10 bases left in between. Germline V lookup: CDR1 SGHRS, CDR2 YFSETQ. CDR3 loop: CASSERAAGELFF. The CDR3 nucleotides are TGCGCCAGCAGCGAGCGGGCGGCCGGGGAGCTGTTTTTT.

The chain combines TRBV25-1 with TRBJ2-4, with a tentative D call TRBD1 (6 bases). The germline V gene encodes CDR1 MGHDK and CDR2 SYGVNS. This CDR3 has 14 residues. The V end was cut by 6 bases, the J end by 4 bases, with 13 bases between. The CDR3, as DNA: TGTGCCAGCAGGGGGGTAGACAGGAAAAACATTCAGTACTTC. It yields the protein CASRGVDRKNIQYF.

The chain is built from TRBV15 and TRBJ2-3; D ambiguous. From germline, CDR1 is LNHNV and CDR2 YYDKDF (reference sequence). The ends were cut back, 1 base at V and 2 bases at J, with 7 bases in the middle. This CDR3 has 14 residues. The CDR3 sequence is CATSRVRTTDTQYF. The CDR3 coding sequence is TGTGCCACCAGCAGAGTGAGAACCACAGATACGCAGTATTTT.

Comment on this clone: The identical CDR3 is also encoded by other nucleotide sequences in the sample. The rearrangement links TRBV19 to TRBJ1-2, with 10 positions matching TRBD1. The CDR3 covers 14 residues. Germline V gene lookup returns CDR1 LNHDA and CDR2 SQIVND (reference sequence). V dropped 6 bases and J dropped 4; count of bases not matched to a gene: 5. CDR3 sequence reads: CASRSGQGVYGYTF. As DNA, the CDR3 is TGTGCCAGTAGGTCCGGACAGGGGGTCTATGGCTACACCTTC.

The rearrangement uses TRBV10-2 and TRBJ2-1; the D gene is possibly TRBD1 (6 bases). The V end lost 0 bases, the J end lost 7 bases, and 10 bases lay between the germline ends. The length of the CDR3 is 14 residues. In germline, CDR1 is WSHSY, CDR2 SAAADI. The CDR3 sequence: CASSESHRANEQFF. In DNA form, the CDR3 reads TGCGCCAGCAGTGAGTCGCACAGGGCGAATGAGCAGTTCTTC.

The chain joins TRBV5-1 to TRBJ2-7; 8 nucleotides match TRBD2. The CDR3 is 16 residues long. After removal of 4 bases from V and 4 bases from J, the junction contained 13 bases not matched to a gene. Germline V gene sequence: CDR1 SGHRS, CDR2 YFSETQ. CDR3 in DNA: TGCGCCAGCAGCCCCAACACCGGGACTAGGCGATACGAGCAGTACTTC. Translating gives CASSPNTGTRRYEQYF.

The chain couples TRBV10-2 to TRBJ1-1; TRBD1 agrees at 12 bases. The CDR3 length is 17 residues. Germline V gives CDR1 WSHSY, CDR2 SAAADI. V shed 1 base, J shed 0 bases, and the junction held 3 bases outside the gene matches. CDR3 nucleotide sequence: TGCGCCAGCAGTGAGTGCGGGACAGGGGGCATGAACACTGAAGCTTTCTTT. Its translation: CASSECGTGGMNTEAFF.

This clone was detected only a few times. The V call is TRBV30, the J call TRBJ2-7, with no clear D. CDR3 length equals 12 residues. The germline CDR1 and CDR2 sequences are GTSNPN and SVGIG (reference sequence). Between the trimmed V and J ends, which lost 2 bases and 3 bases, there was a span of 8 bases. CDR3 nucleotides: TGTGCCTGGAGTTCCACAAACTACGAGCAGTACTTC. It is translated as CAWSSTNYEQYF.

This clone was detected a few times. This sequence joins TRBV27 and TRBJ1-2, with D uncertain. The CDR3 sequence is 13 residues long. The ends were cut back, 6 bases at V and 4 bases at J, with 12 bases in the middle. Germline CDR1 is MNHEY and CDR2 is SMNVEV (reference sequence). In DNA, the CDR3 is TGTGCCAGCAGCCCGGGTCCCAGCTATGGCTACACCTTC. Its protein product is CASSPGPSYGYTF.

The chain has TRBV5-1 and TRBJ2-7, with D perhaps matching TRBD1 or TRBD2 (5 bases each). Trimming took 2 bases from V and 2 from J, leaving 11 bases between them. Germline assignment: CDR1 SGHRS and CDR2 YFSETQ. The CDR3 runs to 14 residues. In DNA form, the CDR3 reads TGCGCCAGCAGCTTTGCAGGGAGAACCTACGAGCAGTACTTC. It encodes CASSFAGRTYEQYF.

V gene TRBV5-1 combines with J gene TRBJ1-4; possibly TRBD1 for D (6 bases). Germline CDR1 is SGHRS and CDR2 is YFSETQ. Trimming took 3 bases from V and 4 from J, leaving 16 bases between them. The CDR3 spans 16 residues. CDR3 sequence: CASSWGTTGSNEKLFF. In nucleotides, the CDR3 is TGCGCCAGCAGCTGGGGAACGACAGGAAGTAATGAAAAACTGTTTTTT.

The chain's CDR3 is CAGGQGRSGGYTF. CDR3 in DNA: TGTGCCGGAGGACAGGGTCGTTCTGGCGGCTACACCTTC. V is TRBV5-4 and J is TRBJ1-2, with 8 positions matching TRBD1. The CDR3 runs to 13 residues. V dropped 10 bases and J dropped 8; count of bases not matched to a gene: 13. Germline loops: CDR1 SGHNT, CDR2 YYREEE (reference sequence).

The chain joins TRBV2 to TRBJ2-7, with 13 bases aligning to TRBD2. CDR3 length: 16 amino acids. The V gene's germline CDR1 is SNHLY and CDR2 FYNNEI. The V and J ends lost 6 bases and 5 bases, in that order; junction bases with no gene match: 10. The CDR3 loop reads CASSSRTSGRSNEQYF. CDR3 in DNA: TGTGCCAGCAGCTCTAGGACTAGCGGGAGATCAAACGAGCAGTACTTC. Variable domain in full (rest from reference TRBV2 and TRBJ2-7): EPEVTQTPSHQVTQMGQEVILRCVPISNHLYFYWYRQILGQKVEFLVSFYNNEISEKSEIFDDQFSVERPDGSNFTLKIRSTKLEDSAMYFCASSSRTSGRSNEQYFGPGTRLTVT.

The V gene is TRBV30, the J gene TRBJ2-3; 9 bases align to TRBD1. Per germline, CDR1 GTSNPN and CDR2 SVGIG (reference sequence). V shed 5 bases, J shed 2 bases, and the junction held 2 bases outside the gene matches. This CDR3 is 13 amino acids long. Here the CDR3 reads CAWGTGNTDTQYF. For the CDR3, the DNA is TGTGCCTGGGGGACAGGGAACACAGATACGCAGTATTTT.